This TCR beta chain was observed in a study of T cell repertoires in cytomegalovirus infection. Overall study context: HLA-B-restricted CMV epitopes that are well studied, plus recently identified HLA-C-restricted ones, were used by the study.

TCRdb ran MiXCR on the reads and lists one entry per CDR3 protein. The data show around 300,000 distinct CDR3 sequences, about 20% seen once. General study points: There were HLA-C-restricted CMV-specific TCR beta clonotypes dominating the ex vivo response.

This clonotype occurred many times. Its target is unknown. The CDR3 covers 17 residues. Germline V gene data show CDR1 as SGHTA and CDR2 as FQGNSA. The V segment lost 5 bases and the J segment 3 bases; nucleotides outside the gene matches: 8. The chain has TRBV7-2 and TRBJ2-2; 11 bases align to TRBD2. The sequencing used cultured PBMCs, collected from culture after CMV antigen stimulation. The sequence was obtained from a human donor in good health (CMV status not recorded). Some clones in this sample may be carry-over from other donors' samples. CDR3 coding DNA: TGTGCCAGCAGCCAAGCCACACTAGCGGGAGACACCGGGGAGCTGTTTTTT. Translated: CASSQATLAGDTGELFF.